The subject of this entry is one T cell receptor beta chain. Its antigen is not known. Healthy bone marrow donors made up the donors. The PCR was carried out with 60 Vbeta primers and 13 Jbeta primers. Assay used: immunoSEQ multiplex PCR; TCRdb lists only in-frame clones, some missing. The repertoire includes 80,000 to 100,000 clones, roughly four fifths of them detected once, and 4.5% to 5.5% sits in the top ten. These data originate in a study of cytomegalovirus exposure and HLA in healthy donors. Points from the study as a whole: Later on, a genetic analysis was performed. It linked a missense variant in DCLRE1C with V- and J-gene trimming of TCR beta.

This TCR was recovered from a man aged 35 to 55 in good health and CMV-seropositive. The material sequenced was PBMCs.

The CDR3 region has the DNA TGTGCCAGCAGCCCCCTAACCGGGACAATTGAAGCTTTCTTT. This codes for CASSPLTGTIEAFF. The V and J genes are TRBV2 and TRBJ1-1; possible D gene TRBD1, 6 bases. This CDR3 is built from 14 residues. Germline V CDR1 and CDR2: SNHLY, FYNNEI. V dropped 6 bases and J dropped 7 bases, with 18 bases sitting between them. The full variable domain, in which reference TRBV2 and TRBJ1-1 provide the parts outside the CDR3, is EPEVTQTPSHQVTQMGQEVILRCVPISNHLYFYWYRQILGQKVEFLVSFYNNEISEKSEIFDDQFSVERPDGSNFTLKIRSTKLEDSAMYFCASSPLTGTIEAFFGQGTRLTVV.